The clone carrying this TCR beta chain showed up just a few times. The data belong to a study of radiotherapy plus CTLA-4 blockade in lung cancer. Clones were sequenced by immunoSEQ multiplex PCR, and TCRdb holds only the in-frame ones, with some missing. The table lists around 110,000 clones, approximately 90% of them singletons, with approximately 6.6% in the top ten. The V segment lost 7 bases and the J segment 0 bases; nucleotides outside the gene matches: 9. CDR1 is LNHDA, CDR2 SQIVND, per germline (reference sequence). The CDR3 extends over 16 amino acids. Here the sequenced sample was peripheral blood, taken from a patient treated with radiotherapy plus ipilimumab. The receptor was isolated from a human donor with non-small cell lung cancer that progressed on radiotherapy plus ipilimumab. The chain links TRBV19 to TRBJ1-1; 9 bases map to TRBD1. The CDR3 DNA reads TGTGCCAGTACCCACTGGACAGGGGCAATGAACACTGAAGCTTTCTTT. This translates into CASTHWTGAMNTEAFF.